These 3 T cell receptor beta chains were sequenced from one sample in a study of blood T cell repertoires in COVID-19. Method: immunoSEQ multiplex PCR; TCRdb's copy keeps in-frame clones and lacks some. The sample lists roughly 200,000 clones; roughly 90% were seen once. The material sequenced was PBMCs or T cells enriched from blood (not recorded which). The receptors stem from a woman in her twenties or thirties who had been exposed to COVID-19.

The chain links TRBV2 to TRBJ2-1; possibly TRBD1 for D (8 bases). The CDR3 has 15 amino acids. Germline V gives CDR1 SNHLY, CDR2 FYNNEI. V dropped 0 bases and J dropped 9 bases, with 15 bases sitting between them. The CDR3 reads CASSEAAGQATEQFF. The CDR3 nucleotides read TGTGCCAGCAGTGAAGCAGCGGGACAGGCGACTGAGCAGTTCTTC.

This CDR3 is CASSQDGSGGSESYTF. The CDR3 DNA is TGTGCCAGCAGCCAAGACGGGTCAGGGGGCAGTGAGAGCTACACCTTC. V usage is TRBV4-2 and J usage is TRBJ1-2; 8 bases fit TRBD1. V dropped 0 bases and J dropped 9; count of bases not matched to a gene: 12. The germline V gene has CDR1 LGHNA and CDR2 YNFKEQ. There are 16 residues in the CDR3.

This sequence joins TRBV5-6 and TRBJ1-2, with 12 positions matching TRBD1. The junction had 4 bases not matched to a gene; V was cut back by 3 bases and J by 7 bases. Germline CDR1 SGHDT, CDR2 YYEEEE. CDR3 length equals 14 residues. The CDR3 region is CASSWGQGAGGYTF. CDR3 sequence (DNA): TGTGCCAGCAGCTGGGGACAGGGGGCTGGTGGCTACACCTTC.